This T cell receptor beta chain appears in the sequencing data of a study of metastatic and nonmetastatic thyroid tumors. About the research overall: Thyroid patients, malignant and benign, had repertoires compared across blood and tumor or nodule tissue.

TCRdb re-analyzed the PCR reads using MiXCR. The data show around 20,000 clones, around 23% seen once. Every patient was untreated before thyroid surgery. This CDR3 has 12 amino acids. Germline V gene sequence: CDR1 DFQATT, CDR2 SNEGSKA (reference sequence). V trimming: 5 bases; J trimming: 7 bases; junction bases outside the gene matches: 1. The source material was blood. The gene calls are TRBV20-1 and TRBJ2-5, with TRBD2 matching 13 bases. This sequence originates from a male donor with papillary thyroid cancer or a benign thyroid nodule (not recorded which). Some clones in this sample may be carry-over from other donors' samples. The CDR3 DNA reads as TGCAGTGCTGGGACTAGCGGGGTGACCCAGTACTTC. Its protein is CSAGTSGVTQYF.